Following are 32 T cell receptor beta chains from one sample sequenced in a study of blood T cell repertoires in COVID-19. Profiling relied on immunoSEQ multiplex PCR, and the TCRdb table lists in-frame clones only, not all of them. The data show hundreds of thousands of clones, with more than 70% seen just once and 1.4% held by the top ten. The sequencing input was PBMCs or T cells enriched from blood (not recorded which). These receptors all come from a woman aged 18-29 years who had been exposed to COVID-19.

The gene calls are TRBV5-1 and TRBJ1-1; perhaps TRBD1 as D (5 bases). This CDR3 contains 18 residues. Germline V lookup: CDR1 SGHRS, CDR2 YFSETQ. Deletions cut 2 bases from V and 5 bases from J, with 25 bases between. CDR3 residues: CASSFTTGGSLGRTEAFF. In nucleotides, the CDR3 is TGCGCCAGCAGCTTCACGACGGGGGGGAGTCTCGGAAGGACTGAAGCTTTCTTT.

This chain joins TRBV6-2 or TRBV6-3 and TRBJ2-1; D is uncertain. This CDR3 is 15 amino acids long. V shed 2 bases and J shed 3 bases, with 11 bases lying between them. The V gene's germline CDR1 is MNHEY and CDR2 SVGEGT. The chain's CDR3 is CASSYRQVVYNEQFF. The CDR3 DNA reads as TGTGCCAGCAGTTACAGGCAGGTGGTCTACAATGAGCAGTTCTTC.

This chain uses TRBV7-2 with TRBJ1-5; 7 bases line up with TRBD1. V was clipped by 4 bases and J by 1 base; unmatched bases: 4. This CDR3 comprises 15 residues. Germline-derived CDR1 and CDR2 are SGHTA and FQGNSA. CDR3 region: CASSWQTGSNQPQHF. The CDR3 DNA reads TGTGCCAGCAGCTGGCAGACAGGGAGCAATCAGCCCCAGCATTTT.

This chain's CDR3 is CASSLSQGWDQPQHF. CDR3 DNA: TGTGCCAGCAGCTTATCACAGGGATGGGATCAGCCCCAGCATTTT. The chain recombines TRBV7-2 with TRBJ1-5, with a possible D match to TRBD1 (6 bases). Per germline, CDR1 SGHTA and CDR2 FQGNSA. Deletions cut 2 bases from V and 5 bases from J, with 13 bases between. CDR3 length: 15 amino acids.

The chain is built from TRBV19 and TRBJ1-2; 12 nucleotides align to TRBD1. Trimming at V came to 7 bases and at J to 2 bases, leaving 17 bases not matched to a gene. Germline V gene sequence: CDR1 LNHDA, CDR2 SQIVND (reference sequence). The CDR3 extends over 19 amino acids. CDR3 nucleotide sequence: TGTGCCAGTACCTTTTTGCCGCCGGGGACAGGGGGCATCAACTATGGCTACACCTTC. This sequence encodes CASTFLPPGTGGINYGYTF.

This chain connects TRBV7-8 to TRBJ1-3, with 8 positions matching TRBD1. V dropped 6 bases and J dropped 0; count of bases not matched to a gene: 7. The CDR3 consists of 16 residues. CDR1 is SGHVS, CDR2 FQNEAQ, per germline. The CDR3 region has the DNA TGTGCCAGCAGTAGGCAGGGGGCATCCTCTGGAAACACCATATATTTT. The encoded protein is CASSRQGASSGNTIYF.

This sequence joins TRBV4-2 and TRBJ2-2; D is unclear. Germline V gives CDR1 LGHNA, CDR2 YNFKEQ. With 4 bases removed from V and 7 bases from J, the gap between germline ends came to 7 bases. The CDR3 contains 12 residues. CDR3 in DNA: TGTGCCAGCAGCCCCCGGGTCGGGGAGCTGTTTTTT. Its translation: CASSPRVGELFF.

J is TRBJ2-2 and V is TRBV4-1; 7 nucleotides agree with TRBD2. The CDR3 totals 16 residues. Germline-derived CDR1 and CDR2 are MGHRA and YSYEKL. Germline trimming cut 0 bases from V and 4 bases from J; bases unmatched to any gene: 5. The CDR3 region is CASSQDGGRATGELFF. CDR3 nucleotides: TGCGCCAGCAGCCAAGACGGGGGGAGAGCCACCGGGGAGCTGTTTTTT.

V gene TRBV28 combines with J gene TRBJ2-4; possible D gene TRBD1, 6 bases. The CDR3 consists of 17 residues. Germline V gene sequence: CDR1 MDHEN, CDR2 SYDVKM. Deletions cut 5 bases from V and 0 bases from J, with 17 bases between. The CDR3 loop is CASSPASGALAKNIQYF. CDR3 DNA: TGTGCCAGCAGTCCCGCCTCAGGGGCGCTAGCCAAAAACATTCAGTACTTC.

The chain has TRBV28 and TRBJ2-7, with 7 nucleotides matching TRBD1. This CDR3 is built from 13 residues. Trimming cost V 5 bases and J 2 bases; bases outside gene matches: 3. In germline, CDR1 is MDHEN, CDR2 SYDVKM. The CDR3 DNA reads TGTGCCAGCAGTACAGGGGTAACCTACGAGCAGTACTTC. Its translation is CASSTGVTYEQYF.

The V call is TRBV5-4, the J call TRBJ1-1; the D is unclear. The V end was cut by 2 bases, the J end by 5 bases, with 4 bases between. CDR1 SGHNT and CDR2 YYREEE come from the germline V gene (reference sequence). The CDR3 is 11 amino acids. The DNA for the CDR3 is TGTGCCAGCAGCTTCTTGACTGAAGCTTTCTTT. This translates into CASSFLTEAFF.

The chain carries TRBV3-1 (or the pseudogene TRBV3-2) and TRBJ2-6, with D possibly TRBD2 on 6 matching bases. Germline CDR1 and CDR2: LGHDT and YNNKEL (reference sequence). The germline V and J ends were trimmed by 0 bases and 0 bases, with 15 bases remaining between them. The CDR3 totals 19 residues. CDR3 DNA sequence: TGTGCCAGCAGCCAAGATCAGCCGGAGGGGAGCTCTGGGGCCAACGTCCTGACTTTC. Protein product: CASSQDQPEGSSGANVLTF.

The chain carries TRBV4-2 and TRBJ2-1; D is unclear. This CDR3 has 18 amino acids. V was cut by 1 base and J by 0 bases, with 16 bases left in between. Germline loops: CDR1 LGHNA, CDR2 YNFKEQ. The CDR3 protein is CASSQVLIEYSSYNEQFF. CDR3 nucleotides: TGTGCCAGCAGCCAAGTCTTAATCGAGTACAGCTCCTACAATGAGCAGTTCTTC.

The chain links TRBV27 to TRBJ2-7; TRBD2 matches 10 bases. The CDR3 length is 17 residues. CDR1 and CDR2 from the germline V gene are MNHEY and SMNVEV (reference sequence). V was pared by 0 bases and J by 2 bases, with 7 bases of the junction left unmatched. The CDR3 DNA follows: TGTGCCAGCAGTTTATCGGGACTAGCGCCTACCGCCTACGAGCAGTACTTC. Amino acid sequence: CASSLSGLAPTAYEQYF.

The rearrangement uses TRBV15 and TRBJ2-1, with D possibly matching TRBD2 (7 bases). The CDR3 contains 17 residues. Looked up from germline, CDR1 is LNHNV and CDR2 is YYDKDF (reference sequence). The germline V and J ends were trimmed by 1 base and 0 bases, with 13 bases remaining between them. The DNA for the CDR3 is TGTGCCACCAGCAGAGTTTTGGGGGGGGCCTCCTACAATGAGCAGTTCTTC. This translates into CATSRVLGGASYNEQFF.

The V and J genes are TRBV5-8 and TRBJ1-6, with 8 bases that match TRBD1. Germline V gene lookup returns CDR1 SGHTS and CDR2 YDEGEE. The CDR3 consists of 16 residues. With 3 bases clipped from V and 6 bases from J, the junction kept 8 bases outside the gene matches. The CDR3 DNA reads TGTGCCAGCAGCTCCGGACAGGGACTTCCTAATTCACCCCTCCACTTT. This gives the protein CASSSGQGLPNSPLHF.

The CDR3 protein is CASSLGGDNQPQHF. DNA for the CDR3: TGTGCCAGCAGCTTAGGAGGGGACAATCAGCCCCAGCATTTT. The chain uses TRBV13 and TRBJ1-5, with TRBD1 as a possible D gene (5 bases). CDR3 size: 14 residues. The germline V and J ends were trimmed by 0 bases and 3 bases, with 6 bases remaining between them. Looked up from germline, CDR1 is PRHDT and CDR2 is FYEKMQ (reference sequence).

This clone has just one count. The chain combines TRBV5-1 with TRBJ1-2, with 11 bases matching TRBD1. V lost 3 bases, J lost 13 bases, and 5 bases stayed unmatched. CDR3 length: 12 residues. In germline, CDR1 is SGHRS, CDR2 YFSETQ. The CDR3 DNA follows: TGCGCCAGCAGCTCGGACAGGGGGCCCGGCACCTTC. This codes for CASSSDRGPGTF.

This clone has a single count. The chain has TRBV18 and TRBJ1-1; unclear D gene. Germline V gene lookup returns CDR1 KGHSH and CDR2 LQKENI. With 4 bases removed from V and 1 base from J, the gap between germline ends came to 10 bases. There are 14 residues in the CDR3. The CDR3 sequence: CASSQGRQNTEAFF. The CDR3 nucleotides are TGTGCCAGCTCACAAGGGAGACAGAACACTGAAGCTTTCTTT.

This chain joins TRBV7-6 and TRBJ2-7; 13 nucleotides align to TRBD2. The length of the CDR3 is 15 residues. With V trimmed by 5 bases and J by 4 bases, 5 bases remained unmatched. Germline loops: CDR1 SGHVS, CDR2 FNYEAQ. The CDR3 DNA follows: TGTGCCAGCAGCCAAGGACTAGCGGGAGCGTACGAGCAGTACTTC. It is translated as CASSQGLAGAYEQYF.

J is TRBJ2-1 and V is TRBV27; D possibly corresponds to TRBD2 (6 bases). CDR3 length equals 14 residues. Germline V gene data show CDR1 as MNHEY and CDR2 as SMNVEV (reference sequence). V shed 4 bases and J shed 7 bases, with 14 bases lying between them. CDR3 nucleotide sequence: TGTGCCAGCAGTTCGAACATGGAGGGGAATGAGCAGTTCTTC. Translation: CASSSNMEGNEQFF.

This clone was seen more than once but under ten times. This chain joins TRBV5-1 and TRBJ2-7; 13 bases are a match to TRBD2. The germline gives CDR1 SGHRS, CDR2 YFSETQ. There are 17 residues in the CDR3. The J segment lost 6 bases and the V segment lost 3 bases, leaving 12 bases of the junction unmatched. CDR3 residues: CASSSGLAGVYVAEQYF. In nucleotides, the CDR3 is TGCGCCAGCAGCTCAGGACTAGCGGGAGTTTATGTGGCCGAGCAGTACTTC. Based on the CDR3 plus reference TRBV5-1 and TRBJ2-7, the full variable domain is KAGVTQTPRYLIKTRGQQVTLSCSPISGHRSVSWYQQTPGQGLQFLFEYFSETQRNKGNFPGRFSGRQFSNSRSEMNVSTLELGDSALYLCASSSGLAGVYVAEQYFGPGTRLTVT.

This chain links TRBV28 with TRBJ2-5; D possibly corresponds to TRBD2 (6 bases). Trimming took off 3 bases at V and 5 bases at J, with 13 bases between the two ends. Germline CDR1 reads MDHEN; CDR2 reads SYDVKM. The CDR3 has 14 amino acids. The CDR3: CASSFGGTGETQYF. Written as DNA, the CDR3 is TGTGCCAGCAGTTTCGGCGGGACGGGTGAGACCCAGTACTTC.

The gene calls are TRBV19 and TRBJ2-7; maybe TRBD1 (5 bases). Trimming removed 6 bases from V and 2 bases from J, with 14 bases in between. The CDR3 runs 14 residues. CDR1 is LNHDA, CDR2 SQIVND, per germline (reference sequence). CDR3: CASRRTAGPYEQYF. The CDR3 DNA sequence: TGTGCCAGTAGGAGGACGGCAGGGCCCTACGAGCAGTACTTC.

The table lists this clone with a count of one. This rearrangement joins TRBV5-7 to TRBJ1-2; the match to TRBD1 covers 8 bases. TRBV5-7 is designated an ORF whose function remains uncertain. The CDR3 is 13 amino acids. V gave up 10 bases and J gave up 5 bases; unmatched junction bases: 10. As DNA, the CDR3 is TGTGCCGGATATGGGGACAGGAGTTATGGCTACACCTTC. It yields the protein CAGYGDRSYGYTF.

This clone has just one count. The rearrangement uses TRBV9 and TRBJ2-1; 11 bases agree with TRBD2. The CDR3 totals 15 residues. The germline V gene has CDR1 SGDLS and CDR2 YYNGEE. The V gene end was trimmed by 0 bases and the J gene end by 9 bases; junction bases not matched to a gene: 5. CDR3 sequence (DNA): TGTGCCAGCAGCGTAGGAGGGACTAGCGGAGTTGAGCAGTTCTTC. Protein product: CASSVGGTSGVEQFF.

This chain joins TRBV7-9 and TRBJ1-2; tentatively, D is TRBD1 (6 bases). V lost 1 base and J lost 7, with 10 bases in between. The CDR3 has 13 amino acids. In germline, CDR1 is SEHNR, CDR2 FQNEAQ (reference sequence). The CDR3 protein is CASSLGQEGGYTF. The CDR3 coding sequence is TGTGCCAGCAGCTTAGGACAGGAAGGTGGCTACACCTTC.

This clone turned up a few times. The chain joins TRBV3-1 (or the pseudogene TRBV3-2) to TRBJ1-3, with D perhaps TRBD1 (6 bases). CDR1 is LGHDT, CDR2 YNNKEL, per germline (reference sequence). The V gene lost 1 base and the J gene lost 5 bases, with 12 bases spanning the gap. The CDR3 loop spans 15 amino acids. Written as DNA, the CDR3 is TGTGCCAGCAGCCAAGGGGCAGGGGCGAGAAACACCATATATTTT. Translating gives CASSQGAGARNTIYF.

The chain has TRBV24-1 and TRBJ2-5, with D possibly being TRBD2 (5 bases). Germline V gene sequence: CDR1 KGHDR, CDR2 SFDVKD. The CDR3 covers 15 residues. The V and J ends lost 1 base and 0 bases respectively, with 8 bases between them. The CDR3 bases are TGTGCCACCAGTGATTTAGAGGGCTACCAAGAGACCCAGTACTTC. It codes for CATSDLEGYQETQYF.

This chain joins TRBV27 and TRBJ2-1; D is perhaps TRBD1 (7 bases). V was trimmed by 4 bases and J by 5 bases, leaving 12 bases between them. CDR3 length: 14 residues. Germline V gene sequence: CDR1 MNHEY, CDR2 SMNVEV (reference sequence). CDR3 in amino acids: CASSSEGAHNEQFF. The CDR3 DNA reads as TGTGCCAGCAGTTCGGAGGGGGCCCACAATGAGCAGTTCTTC.

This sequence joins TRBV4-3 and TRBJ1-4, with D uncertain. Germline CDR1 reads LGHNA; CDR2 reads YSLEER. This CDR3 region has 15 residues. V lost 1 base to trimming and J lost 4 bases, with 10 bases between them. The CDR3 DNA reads TGCGCCAGCAGCCAAGGTTTCCGGGGTAATGAAAAACTGTTTTTT. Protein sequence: CASSQGFRGNEKLFF.

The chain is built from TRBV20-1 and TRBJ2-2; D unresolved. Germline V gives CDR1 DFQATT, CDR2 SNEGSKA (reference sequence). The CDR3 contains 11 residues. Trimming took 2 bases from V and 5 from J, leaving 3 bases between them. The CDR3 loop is CSARSTGELFF. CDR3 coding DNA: TGCAGTGCTAGATCGACCGGGGAGCTGTTTTTT.